Below, 11 T cell receptor beta chains from the same sample are listed, as sequenced in a study of patients and donors after allogeneic stem cell transplantation. One entry per CDR3 protein results from TCRdb running MiXCR on the RT-PCR reads. The data hold 150,000 or so distinct CDR3 sequences, with 24% observed a single time. The sample taken for sequencing was blood, either unsorted or a sorted T cell fraction (not recorded which). Receptors originate from a human donor who was either an allogeneic HSCT recipient or a stem cell or donor lymphocyte infusion donor (not recorded which). It is not recorded whose cells these are; they may come from a transplant donor.

V is TRBV27 and J is TRBJ1-2, with no clear D. The CDR3 length is 12 residues. CDR1 and CDR2 from the germline V gene are MNHEY and SMNVEV (reference sequence). Trimming removed 8 bases at V and 5 bases at J, with 12 bases between. The CDR3 coding sequence is TGTGCCAGCCGCGAAGGGTTATATGGCTACACCTTC. It specifies CASREGLYGYTF.

V gene TRBV7-9 combines with J gene TRBJ1-2; a possible D gene is TRBD1 (5 bases). CDR1 is SEHNR and CDR2 is FQNEAQ in the germline V gene (reference sequence). The CDR3 sequence is 17 residues long. The V and J ends lost 1 base and 0 bases respectively, with 15 bases between them. The CDR3 spells CASSLERVGRANYGYTF. The CDR3 DNA reads as TGTGCCAGCAGCTTAGAAAGAGTGGGACGAGCTAACTATGGCTACACCTTC.

This clonotype has a handful of counts. V usage is TRBV5-1 and J usage is TRBJ1-2, with a weak D call TRBD1 (6 bases). The V and J ends lost 0 bases and 1 base respectively, with 13 bases between them. The CDR3 length is 16 residues. Germline CDR1 SGHRS, CDR2 YFSETQ. As DNA, the CDR3 is TGCGCCAGCAGCTTGGAGGGGGGCGAAATTAACTATGGCTACACCTTC. Protein: CASSLEGGEINYGYTF.

The V gene is TRBV27, the J gene TRBJ1-1, with unresolved D. V lost 4 bases and J lost 0, with 9 bases in between. Germline CDR1 and CDR2: MNHEY and SMNVEV (reference sequence). This CDR3 has 14 amino acids. The CDR3 here is CASSSRAMNTEAFF. In DNA, the CDR3 is TGTGCCAGCAGTTCACGGGCTATGAACACTGAAGCTTTCTTT.

V usage is TRBV4-2 and J usage is TRBJ2-7; D could derive from TRBD1 or TRBD2 (5 bases each). Deletions cut 3 bases from V and 0 bases from J, with 18 bases between. CDR1 and CDR2 from the germline V gene are LGHNA and YNFKEQ. There are 17 residues in the CDR3. The CDR3: CASSQERGQLGSYEQYF. The CDR3 DNA is TGTGCCAGCAGCCAGGAACGGGGCCAACTCGGCTCCTACGAGCAGTACTTC.

This clonotype was found a few times. The chain combines TRBV5-1 with TRBJ1-1; D call uncertain. The germline CDR1 and CDR2 sequences are SGHRS and YFSETQ. V was shortened by 4 bases and J by 1 base, with 11 bases between the two germline ends. This CDR3 is built from 14 residues. The CDR3 protein is CASSQSAPNTEAFF. In DNA, the CDR3 is TGCGCCAGCAGCCAATCAGCACCGAACACTGAAGCTTTCTTT.

This clonotype was seen a few times. The chain uses TRBV12-3 or TRBV12-4 and TRBJ2-2, with a weak D call TRBD2 (6 bases). Trimming removed 6 bases from V and 3 bases from J, with 11 bases in between. The CDR3 spans 14 residues. The CDR3 sequence: CASRGTLHTGELFF. CDR3 nucleotide sequence: TGTGCCAGCAGAGGGACTTTACACACCGGGGAGCTGTTTTTT.

Only one count was recorded for this clonotype. The chain recombines TRBV6-5 with TRBJ2-2; no definite D call. The CDR3 extends over 13 amino acids. V was shortened by 10 bases and J by 0 bases, with 9 bases between the two germline ends. Germline V gene lookup returns CDR1 MNHEY and CDR2 SVGAGI. CDR3 sequence: CATASPNTGELFF. CDR3 DNA sequence: TGTGCCACGGCCTCCCCGAACACCGGGGAGCTGTTTTTT.

The gene calls are TRBV18 and TRBJ1-1; D not resolved. This CDR3 region has 14 residues. Looked up from germline, CDR1 is KGHSH and CDR2 is LQKENI. Trimming stripped 0 bases from V and 0 bases from J, with 5 bases between. The CDR3 loop is CASSPPSVNTEAFF. DNA for the CDR3: TGTGCCAGCTCACCACCTAGCGTGAACACTGAAGCTTTCTTT.

The genes are TRBV21-1 and TRBJ2-1; the D call TRBD1 from the table was never checked on the DNA. TRBV21-1 is flagged as a pseudogene. The CDR3 sequence is 15 residues long. CDR3 protein: CASSKHPGWHNEQFF. CDR3 DNA sequence: TGTGCCAGCAGCAAACACCCAGGGTGGCACAATGAGCAGTTCTTC.

The V gene is TRBV10-3, the J gene TRBJ2-7, with D unclear. CDR3 length: 15 amino acids. In germline, CDR1 is ENHRY, CDR2 SYGVKD. Trimming removed 6 bases from V and 0 bases from J, with 15 bases in between. CDR3 nucleotide sequence: TGTGCCATCAGGGTACGAGCAGTTCCCTCCTACGAGCAGTACTTC. Translating it yields CAIRVRAVPSYEQYF.